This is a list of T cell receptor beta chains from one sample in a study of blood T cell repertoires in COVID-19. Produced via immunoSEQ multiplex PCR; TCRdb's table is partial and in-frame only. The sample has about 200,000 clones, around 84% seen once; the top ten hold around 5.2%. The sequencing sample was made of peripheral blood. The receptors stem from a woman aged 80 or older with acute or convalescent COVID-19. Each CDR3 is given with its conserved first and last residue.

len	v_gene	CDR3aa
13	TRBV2	CASSKGLEETQYF
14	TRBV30	CAWSGLAGGETQYF
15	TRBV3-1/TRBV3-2	CASSPGLAGRDEQFF
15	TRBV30	CAWSVPGQGNTPLHF
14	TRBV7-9	CASSLEQGARGYTF
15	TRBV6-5	CASSYSSTGYTEAFF
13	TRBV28	CASTGGKHNEQFF
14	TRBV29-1	CSVVPGQGYNEQFF
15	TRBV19	CASSVGQATNQPQHF
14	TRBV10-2	CASRASGSDDTQYF
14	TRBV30	CAWSRGSSYNEQFF
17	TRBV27	CASSLLGLAGRTDTQYF
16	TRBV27	CASSLLATGDFYEQYF
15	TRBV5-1	CASSTLAGAPGEQYF
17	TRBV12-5	CASAFPSVAGTYNEQFF
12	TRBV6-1	CASSYLLNEQFF
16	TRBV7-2	CASSPDRVTTNEKLFF
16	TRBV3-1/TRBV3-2	CASSQGDRLAKNIQYF
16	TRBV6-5	CASSYGGGRGSYGYTF
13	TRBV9	CASSVFLTDTQYF
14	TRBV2	CASSPTGGAYGYTF
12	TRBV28	CASTGQGDGYTF
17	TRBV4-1	CASSQGLRLTGHYGYTF
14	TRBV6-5	CASSYSGAPYEQYF
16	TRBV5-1	CASSTADRGTTDTQYF
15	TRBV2	CASSLSAGGINEQFF
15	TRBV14	CASSQEGGRNTEAFF
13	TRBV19	CASSIGGRQPQHF
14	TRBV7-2	CASTSVARNYGYTF
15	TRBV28	CASSRPGQGAHEQYF
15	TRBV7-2	CASSTTRTSLGEQYF
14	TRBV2	CASRDDSGYSPLHF
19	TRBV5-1	CASSLSRSGGRAVLNEQFF
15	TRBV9	CASSVDTGGGETQYF
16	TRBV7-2	CASSPRSGDGYNEQFF
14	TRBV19	CASSPPGGQETQYF
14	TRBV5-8	CASRSLASTDTQYF
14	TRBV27	CASSLRESNQPQHF
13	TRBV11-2	CASSLDRGQPQHF
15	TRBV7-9	CASTYGGQGDEKLFF
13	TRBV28	CASMWGQGTEAFF
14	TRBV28	CASSSPGTSYGYTF
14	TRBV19	CASSASPDSYEQYF
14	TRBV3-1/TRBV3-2	CASSPVDREVGYTF
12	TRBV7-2	CASSLQGDTQYF
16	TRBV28	CASSPPGTRGSYEQYF
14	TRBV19	CASCVTSGANVLTF
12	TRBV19	CASSMGGNEQFF
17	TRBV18	CASSPLLLVPGGDGYTF
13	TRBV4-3	CASSAQGYTEAFF
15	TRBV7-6	CASSLAPDISYEQYF
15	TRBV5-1	CASSLGGGYQETQYF
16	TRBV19	CASTRDGAGGLETQYF
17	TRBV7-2	CASSPLLTSGGGGIQYF
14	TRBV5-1	CASSLTGSTDTQYF
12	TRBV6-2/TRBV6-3	CASSRGYTEAFF